The TCR beta chain described here comes from a study of blood T cells in healthy people across ages. Study-level information: Template-switching capture recovered about one barcoded beta molecule per two T cells. General study findings and limits: Strongly correlated with naive T cell percentage was TCR beta diversity.

Of note for this clonotype: The target antigen is unknown.

Donors were systemically healthy Caucasian individuals from Russia aged 6 to 90 years. The CDR3 consists of 16 residues. CDR1 and CDR2 (germline): SGHTS, YDEGEE. The V gene lost 4 bases and the J gene lost 7 bases, with 23 bases spanning the gap. Using a J-beta primer mix together with a sample-barcoded 5' primer, a second PCR was run for about 6 to 12 cycles. MiXCR, run by TCRdb on the 5' RACE reads, gives a single entry per CDR3 protein. Counted here are fewer than 900,000 distinct CDR3 sequences, roughly 44% occurring once; the ten biggest clones make up 20% to 25%. The TCR was taken from a woman between 55 and 75 years old in good health. The sample consisted of blood. The chain combines TRBV5-8 with TRBJ1-1, with D tentatively TRBD1 (5 bases). CDR3 sequence: CASSRNGWGYGGEAFF. The CDR3 coding sequence is TGTGCCAGCAGCCGAAACGGTTGGGGGTATGGTGGTGAAGCTTTCTTT.